The 21 T cell receptor beta chains in this list originate from one sample, sequenced in a study of radiation and T cells in renal cell carcinoma. TCRdb's table, derived via immunoSEQ multiplex PCR, lists solely in-frame clones and lacks some. The repertoire holds about 120,000 clones, with 65% to 85% as singletons. The time point here: blood 2 weeks post-SBRT. Treatment in this sample: 15 Gy SBRT to primary tumor, nephrectomy 4 weeks later. Material: blood, obtained from a patient whose treatment included radiotherapy and nephrectomy. Receptors originate from a man in his forties or fifties with renal cell carcinoma.

The CDR3 nucleotides read TGTGCCAGCAGCAGCGGCGGGGGTTCGTACAATGAGCAGTTCTTC. This sequence encodes CASSSGGGSYNEQFF. This chain uses TRBV6-5 with TRBJ2-1; 7 bases align to TRBD2. The germline V gene encodes CDR1 MNHEY and CDR2 SVGAGI. There are 15 residues in the CDR3. The V gene end was trimmed by 6 bases and the J gene end by 4 bases; junction bases not matched to a gene: 9.

V and J are TRBV2 and TRBJ1-3, with 9 bases matching TRBD1. Germline V gene sequence: CDR1 SNHLY, CDR2 FYNNEI. This CDR3 has 16 amino acids. Trimming took 5 bases from V and 2 from J; bases not matched to a gene: 7. The CDR3 spells CASSPRGTGTGNTIYF. DNA for the CDR3: TGTGCCAGCAGTCCCCGAGGGACAGGGACTGGAAACACCATATATTTT.

The chain recombines TRBV18 with TRBJ1-2; 8 positions match TRBD1. The CDR3 totals 15 residues. V dropped 3 bases and J dropped 3; count of bases not matched to a gene: 6. Germline CDR1 reads KGHSH; CDR2 reads LQKENI. The chain's CDR3 is CASSPYRGADYGYTF. The CDR3 DNA reads as TGTGCCAGCTCACCCTACAGGGGGGCAGACTATGGCTACACCTTC. The variable domain in full, completed from reference TRBV18 and TRBJ1-2, reads NAGVMQNPRHLVRRRGQEARLRCSPMKGHSHVYWYRQLPEEGLKFMVYLQKENIIDESGMPKERFSAEFPKEGPSILRIQQVVRGDSAAYFCASSPYRGADYGYTFGSGTRLTVV.

The chain couples TRBV18 to TRBJ2-7; TRBD1 aligns across 7 bases. The junction had 11 bases not matched to a gene; V was cut back by 6 bases and J by 3 bases. Germline CDR1 is KGHSH and CDR2 is LQKENI. CDR3 length: 15 amino acids. The CDR3: CASSPGQALNYEQYF. CDR3 coding DNA: TGTGCCAGCTCCCCCGGACAGGCATTAAACTACGAGCAGTACTTC.

The rearrangement joins TRBV6-1 to TRBJ2-5, with D perhaps matching TRBD1 (6 bases). V lost 3 bases to trimming and J lost 4 bases, with 12 bases between them. CDR3 length: 14 amino acids. Germline V lookup: CDR1 MNHNS, CDR2 SASEGT. CDR3 in DNA: TGTGCCAGCAGTGAGTCGGCCAGGGGAGAGACCCAGTACTTC. It codes for CASSESARGETQYF.

The chain is built from TRBV5-1 and TRBJ2-7; D gene uncertain. Trimming shortened V by 0 bases and J by 2 bases, and 9 bases separated the two germline ends. The CDR3 loop spans 14 amino acids. CDR1 and CDR2 from the germline V gene are SGHRS and YFSETQ. The CDR3 loop is CASSLDHGAYEQYF. CDR3 bases: TGCGCCAGCAGCTTGGACCATGGGGCCTACGAGCAGTACTTC. The variable domain in full, with the rest retrieved from reference TRBV5-1 and TRBJ2-7, is KAGVTQTPRYLIKTRGQQVTLSCSPISGHRSVSWYQQTPGQGLQFLFEYFSETQRNKGNFPGRFSGRQFSNSRSEMNVSTLELGDSALYLCASSLDHGAYEQYFGPGTRLTVT.

This clone was picked up one time. This chain links TRBV5-5 with TRBJ2-7; TRBD1 is a possible D gene (6 bases). V was clipped by 4 bases and J by 3 bases, with 14 bases between them. The germline gives CDR1 SGHKS, CDR2 YYEKEE (reference sequence). CDR3 size: 14 residues. The DNA for the CDR3 is TGTGCCAGCAGCCGACAGACAGGTTTCTACGAGCAGTACTTC. Translation: CASSRQTGFYEQYF.

CDR3 nucleotides: TGCAGCGTTGGAAGCGGGGGGGCCTCTATTTACGAGCAGTACTTC. This sequence encodes CSVGSGGASIYEQYF. V is TRBV29-1 and J is TRBJ2-7; TRBD2 matches 10 bases. The CDR3 is made up of 15 amino acids. V trimming: 4 bases; J trimming: 4 bases; junction bases outside the gene matches: 10. In germline, CDR1 is SQVTM, CDR2 ANQGSEA.

The gene calls are TRBV13 and TRBJ2-7; D unclear. Trimming stripped 8 bases from V and 3 bases from J, with 20 bases between. In germline, CDR1 is PRHDT, CDR2 FYEKMQ (reference sequence). The CDR3 covers 15 residues. CDR3 nucleotides: TGTGCCAGCTCCCTCGGCGGTGAGCTAAACTACGAGCAGTACTTC. This translates into CASSLGGELNYEQYF.

The chain carries TRBV5-1 and TRBJ2-2; TRBD2 matches 10 bases. Germline values: CDR1 SGHRS, CDR2 YFSETQ. This CDR3 spans 20 amino acids. V lost 0 bases and J lost 0; bases outside the gene matches: 11. The CDR3 spells CASSLEGSLAGAPNTGELFF. DNA of the CDR3: TGCGCCAGCAGCTTGGAGGGATCGCTAGCGGGGGCCCCGAACACCGGGGAGCTGTTTTTT.

The chain combines TRBV5-4 with TRBJ2-3, with a weak D call TRBD2 (6 bases). The V end was cut by 3 bases, the J end by 7 bases, with 18 bases between. The CDR3 runs 15 residues. The germline CDR1 and CDR2 sequences are SGHNT and YYREEE (reference sequence). DNA for the CDR3: TGTGCCAGCAGCTCGGGACCTAAGGAGGGAAATACGCAGTATTTT. Translating it yields CASSSGPKEGNTQYF.

This clone has just a few counts. The rearrangement links TRBV28 to TRBJ1-2; 8 nucleotides match TRBD1. Unmatched junction bases numbered 4, after V lost 6 bases and J lost 7 bases. CDR1 is MDHEN and CDR2 is SYDVKM in the germline V gene. The CDR3 runs 12 residues. The CDR3 DNA follows: TGTGCCAGCAGCGCCACAGGGGGTGGCTACACCTTC. Amino acid sequence: CASSATGGGYTF.

The chain recombines TRBV19 with TRBJ1-1; TRBD1 matches 8 bases. The CDR3 extends over 13 amino acids. Trimming removed 7 bases from V and 1 base from J; junction bases left unmatched: 2. In germline, CDR1 is LNHDA, CDR2 SQIVND (reference sequence). The CDR3 loop reads CASTQGANTEAFF. The CDR3 DNA reads as TGTGCCAGTACCCAGGGGGCGAACACTGAAGCTTTCTTT.

The rearrangement uses TRBV5-1 and TRBJ2-1; no clear D. V was shortened by 5 bases and J by 5 bases, with 11 bases between the two germline ends. This CDR3 is 13 amino acids long. Germline V lookup: CDR1 SGHRS, CDR2 YFSETQ. This chain's CDR3 is CASRADGNNEQFF. CDR3 DNA sequence: TGCGCCAGCAGGGCTGACGGAAACAATGAGCAGTTCTTC.

V gene TRBV27 combines with J gene TRBJ1-6, with TRBD1 matching over 10 bases. V was pared by 6 bases and J by 0 bases, with 8 bases of the junction left unmatched. In germline, CDR1 is MNHEY, CDR2 SMNVEV (reference sequence). This CDR3 contains 18 residues. The CDR3 DNA is TGTGCCAGCAGATTTGGACAGGGGGACAGCTCCTATAATTCACCCCTCCACTTT. Its protein product is CASRFGQGDSSYNSPLHF.

V usage is TRBV19 and J usage is TRBJ2-2; D is ambiguous. The CDR3 runs 14 residues. Trimming shortened V by 5 bases and J by 1 base, and 8 bases separated the two germline ends. Germline CDR1 and CDR2: LNHDA and SQIVND (reference sequence). DNA of the CDR3: TGTGCCAGTAGTCTCAGACAGAACACCGGGGAGCTGTTTTTT. This gives the protein CASSLRQNTGELFF.

This clone showed up just once. The chain recombines TRBV5-4 with TRBJ2-3, with 14 positions matching TRBD2. CDR1 and CDR2 from the germline V gene are SGHNT and YYREEE (reference sequence). The CDR3 has 17 residues. The V gene end was trimmed by 4 bases and the J gene end by 2 bases; junction bases not matched to a gene: 6. The CDR3 DNA reads as TGTGCCAGCAGCACAAGACTAGCGGGGGGGTTCACAGATACGCAGTATTTT. Its translation is CASSTRLAGGFTDTQYF.

The chain recombines TRBV6-1 with TRBJ1-1; 7 nucleotides match TRBD1. Germline values: CDR1 MNHNS, CDR2 SASEGT. The CDR3 is 11 amino acids. The V segment lost 4 bases and the J segment 8 bases; nucleotides outside the gene matches: 1. The CDR3 loop is CASSAQGEAFF. CDR3 DNA sequence: TGTGCCAGCAGTGCACAGGGGGAAGCTTTCTTT.

The chain joins TRBV4-1 to TRBJ2-3; 12 nucleotides match TRBD2. Germline values: CDR1 MGHRA, CDR2 YSYEKL. The CDR3 extends over 15 amino acids. J was trimmed by 5 bases and V by 4 bases; bases with no gene match: 4. The CDR3 bases are TGCGCCAGCAGCCTCCGACTAGCGGGGGAAGATACGCAGTATTTT. Translating gives CASSLRLAGEDTQYF.

This chain joins TRBV27 and TRBJ1-5; D is uncertain. Trimming removed 5 bases at V and 3 bases at J, with 11 bases between. Germline CDR1 reads MNHEY; CDR2 reads SMNVEV (reference sequence). The CDR3 length is 14 residues. CDR3 in DNA: TGTGCCAGCAGTACTGCGGGCCCCAATCAGCCCCAGCATTTT. Its translation: CASSTAGPNQPQHF.

This clone turned up a few times. The V call is TRBV6-5, the J call TRBJ1-1, with D possibly being TRBD1 (5 bases). Germline V gene data show CDR1 as MNHEY and CDR2 as SVGAGI. The CDR3 has 16 amino acids. Deletions cut 4 bases from V and 3 bases from J, with 18 bases between. For the CDR3, the DNA is TGTGCCAGCAGTTTACGCCCCGGGACCGCGTACACTGAAGCTTTCTTT. It encodes CASSLRPGTAYTEAFF.